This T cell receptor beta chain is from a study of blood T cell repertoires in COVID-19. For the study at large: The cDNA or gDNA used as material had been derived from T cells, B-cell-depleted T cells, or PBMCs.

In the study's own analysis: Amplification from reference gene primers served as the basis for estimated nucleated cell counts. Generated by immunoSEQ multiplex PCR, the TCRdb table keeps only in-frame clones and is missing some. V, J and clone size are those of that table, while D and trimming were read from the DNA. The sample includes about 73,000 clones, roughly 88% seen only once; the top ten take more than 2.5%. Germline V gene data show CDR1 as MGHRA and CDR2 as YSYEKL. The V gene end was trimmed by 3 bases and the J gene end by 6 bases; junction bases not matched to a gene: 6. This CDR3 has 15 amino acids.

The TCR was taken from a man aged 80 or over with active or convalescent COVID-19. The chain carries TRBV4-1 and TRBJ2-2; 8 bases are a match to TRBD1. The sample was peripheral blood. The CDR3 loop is CASSQTQGGAGELFF. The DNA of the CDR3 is TGCGCCAGCAGCCAGACACAGGGGGGCGCCGGGGAGCTGTTTTTT.